This TCR beta chain was observed in a study of OX40 agonist ivuxolimab in advanced cancers. Study results and caveats: Clonal expansion from baseline to week 6 occurred in both CD4+ and CD8+ T cells.

As to this clone: Its antigen is unknown.

This CDR3 has 12 amino acids. Germline-derived CDR1 and CDR2 are ENHRY and SYGVKD. V was pared by 0 bases and J by 8 bases, with 4 bases between. Here immunoSEQ multiplex PCR was the method, and the copy in TCRdb shows in-frame clones only, minus some. The sample contains 75,000 to 90,000 clones, more than 80% of which appear only once. Sequences were derived from CD4+ or CD8+ T cells sorted from blood, sampled in a trial of the OX40 agonist ivuxolimab. This TCR came from an adult with an advanced solid tumor such as melanoma, head and neck, liver or kidney cancer. The V call is TRBV10-3, the J call TRBJ2-2; unclear D gene. The CDR3 DNA follows: TGTGCCATCAGTGAGTCGATGGGGGAGCTGTTTTTT. The encoded protein is CAISESMGELFF.